Presented here are 26 T cell receptor beta chains from one specimen sequenced in a study of OX40 agonist ivuxolimab in advanced cancers. The table came from immunoSEQ multiplex PCR; TCRdb's copy has only in-frame clones and leaves some out. Seen here are just under 7,000 clones, around 75% observed once, and the top ten hold approximately 37%. Sequencing was performed on CD4+ or CD8+ T cells sorted from blood, taken in a trial of the OX40 agonist ivuxolimab. The receptors were gathered from an adult with an advanced solid tumor such as melanoma, head and neck, liver or kidney cancer.

This chain joins TRBV6-5 and TRBJ2-1, with 15 bases fitting TRBD2. Germline values: CDR1 MNHEY, CDR2 SVGAGI. J gave up 7 bases and V 5 bases, and 3 bases lay outside the gene matches. This CDR3 spans 15 amino acids. CDR3 sequence: CASSGLAGGGNEQFF. CDR3 coding DNA: TGTGCCAGCAGTGGACTAGCGGGAGGGGGGAATGAGCAGTTCTTC.

This clone was counted between two and nine times. The chain links TRBV5-1 to TRBJ1-1; 7 bases fit TRBD1. CDR3 size: 13 residues. CDR1 SGHRS and CDR2 YFSETQ come from the germline V gene. The J segment lost 4 bases and the V segment lost 4 bases, leaving 4 bases of the junction unmatched. DNA for the CDR3: TGCGCCAGCAGCCCAGGGGGAGGCACTGAAGCTTTCTTT. Its protein is CASSPGGGTEAFF.

The V call is TRBV11-2, the J call TRBJ2-5, with D possibly matching TRBD2 (7 bases). CDR3 length: 16 amino acids. Germline loops: CDR1 SGHAT, CDR2 FQNNGV. V gave up 1 base and J gave up 1 base, with 13 bases separating them. Here the CDR3 DNA reads TGTGCCAGCAGCTTAGGGACGGGGGGCTTCCAAGAGACCCAGTACTTC. Its protein product is CASSLGTGGFQETQYF.

The chain links TRBV29-1 to TRBJ2-7; 7 bases fit TRBD1. The CDR3 loop spans 15 amino acids. Germline V lookup: CDR1 SQVTM, CDR2 ANQGSEA. Trimming removed 3 bases from V and 1 base from J; junction bases left unmatched: 9. DNA for the CDR3: TGCAGCGTTGACGCCACAGGGGATAGATCCTACGAGCAGTACTTC. This sequence encodes CSVDATGDRSYEQYF.

The chain has TRBV10-3 and TRBJ2-7; the D call may be TRBD1 or TRBD2 (6 bases each). The CDR3 contains 15 residues. CDR1 and CDR2 from the germline V gene are ENHRY and SYGVKD. V lost 3 bases to trimming and J lost 0 bases, with 12 bases between them. The CDR3, as DNA: TGTGCCATCAGTGACGGGGGCCCCAGCTCCTACGAGCAGTACTTC. This gives the protein CAISDGGPSSYEQYF.

The chain uses TRBV9 and TRBJ2-5, with 10 bases aligning to TRBD2. The J segment lost 2 bases and the V segment lost 4 bases, leaving 14 bases of the junction unmatched. Germline-derived CDR1 and CDR2 are SGDLS and YYNGEE. This CDR3 region has 18 residues. CDR3 bases: TGTGCCAGCAGCCCAGTGGGACTAGCGAACATGCTACAAGAGACCCAGTACTTC. Translating it yields CASSPVGLANMLQETQYF.

The chain joins TRBV18 to TRBJ1-5; D might be TRBD1 (5 bases). Germline CDR1 is KGHSH and CDR2 is LQKENI. This CDR3 has 13 amino acids. V dropped 3 bases and J dropped 5 bases, with 8 bases sitting between them. CDR3 DNA: TGTGCCAGCTCACCGTCGGGGGATCAGCCCCAGCATTTT. Its translation: CASSPSGDQPQHF. The whole variable domain, remainder taken from reference TRBV18 and TRBJ1-5, is NAGVMQNPRHLVRRRGQEARLRCSPMKGHSHVYWYRQLPEEGLKFMVYLQKENIIDESGMPKERFSAEFPKEGPSILRIQQVVRGDSAAYFCASSPSGDQPQHFGDGTRLSIL.

The CDR3 spells CASSAKIADLVDEQFF. In DNA form, the CDR3 reads TGTGCCAGCAGTGCGAAAATAGCGGACCTAGTGGATGAGCAGTTCTTC. The J gene is TRBJ2-1, the V gene TRBV6-1, with a tentative D call TRBD2 (6 bases). Trimming removed 4 bases at V and 8 bases at J, with 21 bases between. The length of the CDR3 is 16 residues. Germline assignment: CDR1 MNHNS and CDR2 SASEGT.

The chain carries TRBV30 and TRBJ2-7; a possible D gene is TRBD2 (5 bases). Trimming took 2 bases from V and 0 from J, leaving 8 bases between them. The CDR3 has 13 residues. Germline CDR1 is GTSNPN and CDR2 is SVGIG (reference sequence). CDR3 amino acids: CAWSPGLSYEQYF. The CDR3 nucleotides read TGTGCCTGGAGTCCAGGACTCTCCTACGAGCAGTACTTC.

The chain links TRBV11-3 to TRBJ2-3; D may be TRBD2 (6 bases). CDR1 SGHNT and CDR2 YENEEA come from the germline V gene. The V end lost 4 bases, the J end lost 2 bases, and 10 bases lay between the germline ends. CDR3 length: 14 residues. CDR3 loop: CASSSGLFTDTQYF. As DNA, the CDR3 is TGTGCCAGCAGCTCCGGACTATTCACAGATACGCAGTATTTT. The whole variable domain, remainder taken from reference TRBV11-3 and TRBJ2-3, is EAGVVQSPRYKIIEKKQPVAFWCNPISGHNTLYWYLQNLGQGPELLIRYENEEAVDDSQLPKDRFSAERLKGVDSTLKIQPAELGDSAVYLCASSSGLFTDTQYFGPGTRLTVL.

This chain links TRBV28 with TRBJ1-6; 10 bases line up with TRBD1. The germline CDR1 and CDR2 sequences are MDHEN and SYDVKM. The CDR3 runs 14 residues. Trimming took 10 bases from V and 11 from J; bases not matched to a gene: 11. The CDR3 DNA reads TGTGCCACCTGGCCGGGACAGGGGTTAACACCCCTCCACTTT. Its translation: CATWPGQGLTPLHF.

This rearrangement joins TRBV19 to TRBJ2-7, with a possible D match to TRBD2 (5 bases). The germline CDR1 and CDR2 sequences are LNHDA and SQIVND (reference sequence). The length of the CDR3 is 13 residues. V shed 7 bases and J shed 6 bases, with 16 bases lying between them. Written as DNA, the CDR3 is TGTGCCAGTACTATGGGGAGCGGTAGCGAGCAGTACTTC. It translates to CASTMGSGSEQYF.

The chain employs TRBV5-4 and TRBJ2-5; D call uncertain. V lost 0 bases, J lost 7 bases, and 10 bases lay in between. The CDR3 is 13 residues long. Germline V CDR1 and CDR2: SGHNT, YYREEE (reference sequence). As DNA, the CDR3 is TGTGCCAGCAGCTTGGCGTCCCAGAGGACCCAGTACTTC. It is translated as CASSLASQRTQYF.

J is TRBJ2-7 and V is TRBV4-1; 8 nucleotides agree with TRBD2. V shed 1 base, J shed 2 bases, and the junction held 7 bases outside the gene matches. In germline, CDR1 is MGHRA, CDR2 YSYEKL. CDR3 length equals 16 residues. The DNA of the CDR3 is TGCGCCAGCAGCCAAGGAACTAGCGGAAATCCCTACGAGCAGTACTTC. Its translation is CASSQGTSGNPYEQYF.

Within the sample, this clone is large (0.1 to 1%). This chain joins TRBV5-6 and TRBJ2-3; D gene ambiguous. The CDR3 is made up of 17 amino acids. Germline V gives CDR1 SGHDT, CDR2 YYEEEE. Between the trimmed V and J ends, which lost 1 base and 0 bases, there was a span of 15 bases. As DNA, the CDR3 is TGTGCCAGCAGCTTGAACCTTCCAACCATTAGCACAGATACGCAGTATTTT. Protein product: CASSLNLPTISTDTQYF.

The rearrangement links TRBV2 to TRBJ1-5, with D perhaps matching TRBD1 (5 bases). The CDR3 runs 14 residues. V was trimmed by 4 bases and J by 2 bases, leaving 9 bases between them. The germline CDR1 and CDR2 sequences are SNHLY and FYNNEI. CDR3 in DNA: TGTGCCAGCAGTGGGGGCAGCCGCAATCAGCCCCAGCATTTT. Protein product: CASSGGSRNQPQHF.

V gene TRBV2 combines with J gene TRBJ2-2, with D maybe TRBD2 (6 bases). Germline loops: CDR1 SNHLY, CDR2 FYNNEI. The CDR3 is 11 residues long. Trimming took 7 bases from V and 8 from J, leaving 8 bases between them. CDR3 coding DNA: TGTGCCAGCAACGGACTAGGGGAGCTGTTTTTT. It is translated as CASNGLGELFF.

The chain carries TRBV6-1 and TRBJ2-5; 7 positions agree with TRBD2. The DNA end is a closer match to TRBJ2-7, so the J assignment may be wrong. Germline lookup yields CDR1 MNHNS and CDR2 SASEGT. CDR3 length: 15 amino acids. CDR3 in amino acids: CASSLREGGSYEQYF. CDR3 in DNA: TGTGCCAGCAGCCTCAGGGAGGGCGGCTCCTACGAGCAGTACTTC.

By share of the sample, this clone is medium-sized (0.01 to 0.1%). V and J are TRBV4-2 and TRBJ2-7; 12 bases are a match to TRBD2. The CDR3 is 16 amino acids. Germline lookup yields CDR1 LGHNA and CDR2 YNFKEQ. V was pared by 4 bases and J by 6 bases, with 10 bases of the junction left unmatched. The CDR3 spells CASSLVIGTSGLEQYF. CDR3 in DNA: TGTGCCAGCAGCCTTGTCATCGGGACTAGCGGGCTCGAGCAGTACTTC.

The rearrangement links TRBV9 to TRBJ2-1; 7 positions match TRBD2. J gave up 8 bases and V 0 bases, and 2 bases lay outside the gene matches. This CDR3 region has 13 residues. CDR1 is SGDLS, CDR2 YYNGEE, per germline. For the CDR3, the DNA is TGTGCCAGCAGCGTAGGACTAGCATATGAGCAGTTCTTC. This encodes CASSVGLAYEQFF.

The V gene is TRBV7-2, the J gene TRBJ1-5, with a tentative D call TRBD1 (5 bases). The CDR3 has 14 amino acids. Germline V lookup: CDR1 SGHTA, CDR2 FQGNSA. With 3 bases removed from V and 6 bases from J, the gap between germline ends came to 12 bases. The DNA for the CDR3 is TGTGCCAGCAGCTTCAGGGCAGCTCTTCAGCCCCAGCATTTT. It specifies CASSFRAALQPQHF.

The chain carries TRBV6-5 and TRBJ1-1; D might be TRBD1 (5 bases). Trimming removed 4 bases from V and 8 bases from J, with 8 bases in between. Germline V gene sequence: CDR1 MNHEY, CDR2 SVGAGI. The CDR3 has 11 residues. The CDR3 DNA reads TGTGCCAGCAGTTCCCCAGGGGAAGCTTTCTTT. As protein: CASSSPGEAFF.

Note on this clone: A far larger clone is just one base off, so this is likely a read error. Other DNA sequences of this sample code for an identical CDR3. This sequence joins TRBV7-6 and TRBJ2-7; tentatively, D is TRBD1 or TRBD2 (5 bases each). The CDR3 runs to 13 residues. Trimming removed 4 bases from V and 3 bases from J, with 10 bases in between. From germline, CDR1 is SGHVS and CDR2 FNYEAQ. Here the CDR3 reads CASSSGPNYEQYF. Here the CDR3 DNA reads TGTGCCAGCAGCTCGGGACCCAACTACGAGCAGTACTTC.

The chain links TRBV13 to TRBJ1-1; weak D call: TRBD1 (6 bases). The V gene's germline CDR1 is PRHDT and CDR2 FYEKMQ (reference sequence). The length of the CDR3 is 12 residues. V lost 4 bases to trimming and J lost 10 bases, with 13 bases between them. The CDR3 protein is CASSYFGGPAFF. The CDR3 coding sequence is TGTGCCAGCAGCTACTTCGGGGGCCCAGCTTTCTTT.

V is TRBV6-4 and J is TRBJ2-2; D not resolved. The CDR3 length is 13 residues. V was clipped by 2 bases and J by 3 bases, with 4 bases between them. Germline assignment: CDR1 MRHNA and CDR2 SNTAGT. CDR3 region: CASSDRDTGELFF. The CDR3 DNA is TGTGCCAGCAGTGACAGGGACACCGGGGAGCTGTTTTTT.

This clone was seen a few times. CDR3 nucleotide sequence: TGTGCCAGTAGTATAGATGTGATCGGGGTGGAAGACTATGGCTACACCTTC. It is translated as CASSIDVIGVEDYGYTF. The chain joins TRBV19 to TRBJ1-2; D call uncertain. V lost 0 bases and J lost 3, with 17 bases in between. The CDR3 has 17 amino acids. The germline gives CDR1 LNHDA, CDR2 SQIVND (reference sequence).